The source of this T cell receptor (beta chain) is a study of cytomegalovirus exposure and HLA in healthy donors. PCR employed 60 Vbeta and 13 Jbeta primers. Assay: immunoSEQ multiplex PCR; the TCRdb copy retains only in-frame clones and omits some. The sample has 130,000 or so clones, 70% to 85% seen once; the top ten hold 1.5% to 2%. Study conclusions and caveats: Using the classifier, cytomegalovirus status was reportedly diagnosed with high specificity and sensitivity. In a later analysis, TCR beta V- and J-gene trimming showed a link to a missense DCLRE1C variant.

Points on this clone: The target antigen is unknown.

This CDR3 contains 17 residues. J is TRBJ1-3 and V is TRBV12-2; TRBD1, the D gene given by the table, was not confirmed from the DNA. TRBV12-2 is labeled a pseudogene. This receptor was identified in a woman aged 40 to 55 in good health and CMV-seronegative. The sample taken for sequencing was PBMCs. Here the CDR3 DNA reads TGTGCAAGTCGCTTCGTTGGGGTCTCGCAGGGGGGAAACACCATATATTTT. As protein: CASRFVGVSQGGNTIYF.